This passage covers 25 T cell receptor beta chains from one sample sequenced in a study of beta chain features in type 1 diabetes. Expressed TCRB transcripts were sequenced after all isolated RNA was converted to cDNA. Generated by immunoSEQ multiplex PCR, the TCRdb table keeps only in-frame clones and is missing some. The sample has almost 250,000 clones, roughly 15% seen once. Sequences were obtained from naive CD4+ T cells from blood. Receptors originate from a woman in her 40s in good health.

This clone has just a few counts. The chain has TRBV10-2 and TRBJ1-2; 7 nucleotides align to TRBD1. Germline values: CDR1 WSHSY, CDR2 SAAADI. The CDR3 consists of 15 residues. With 7 bases clipped from V and 0 bases from J, the junction kept 8 bases outside the gene matches. CDR3 nucleotide sequence: TGCGCCAGCAACCAAGCCGGGACAGCTAACTATGGCTACACCTTC. Protein: CASNQAGTANYGYTF.

In this sample, this clone turned up a few times. The chain uses TRBV5-1 and TRBJ2-1; D possibly corresponds to TRBD2 (5 bases). Germline CDR1 is SGHRS and CDR2 is YFSETQ. V lost 0 bases, J lost 6 bases, and 13 bases lay in between. The CDR3 covers 15 residues. CDR3 residues: CASSLELASRNEQFF. The CDR3 coding sequence is TGCGCCAGCAGCTTGGAGTTAGCGTCGCGCAATGAGCAGTTCTTC.

The chain joins TRBV7-2 to TRBJ2-5; D gene ambiguous. The CDR3 extends over 14 amino acids. CDR1 SGHTA and CDR2 FQGNSA come from the germline V gene. With 6 bases removed from V and 5 bases from J, the gap between germline ends came to 16 bases. CDR3 loop: CASRLSLSSETQYF. Written as DNA, the CDR3 is TGTGCCAGCAGACTTTCCCTGAGTTCGGAGACCCAGTACTTC. The variable domain in full, completed from reference TRBV7-2 and TRBJ2-5, reads GAGVSQSPSNKVTEKGKDVELRCDPISGHTALYWYRQSLGQGLEFLIYFQGNSAPDKSGLPSDRFSAERTGGSVSTLTIQRTQQEDSAVYLCASRLSLSSETQYFGPGTRLLVL.

This chain connects TRBV6-5 to TRBJ1-5; the match to TRBD1 covers 8 bases. The germline V gene encodes CDR1 MNHEY and CDR2 SVGAGI. This CDR3 is 15 amino acids long. Germline trimming cut 6 bases from V and 0 bases from J; bases unmatched to any gene: 4. The CDR3 bases are TGTGCCAGCAGCTACACAGGGGGTAGCAATCAGCCCCAGCATTTT. Amino acid sequence: CASSYTGGSNQPQHF.

This clone was seen a handful of times. The chain recombines TRBV5-4 with TRBJ2-1, with 9 bases identical to TRBD2. Looked up from germline, CDR1 is SGHNT and CDR2 is YYREEE (reference sequence). The ends lost 3 bases at V and 2 bases at J; junction bases unmatched: 6. CDR3 length equals 16 residues. CDR3 in amino acids: CASSSMTSGPYNEQFF. CDR3 coding DNA: TGTGCCAGCAGCTCAATGACTAGCGGACCCTACAATGAGCAGTTCTTC.

This chain links TRBV5-4 with TRBJ1-3, with TRBD1 matching 10 bases. V dropped 0 bases and J dropped 2; count of bases not matched to a gene: 2. CDR3 length: 16 residues. The germline CDR1 and CDR2 sequences are SGHNT and YYREEE (reference sequence). CDR3 bases: TGTGCCAGCAGCTTGGCCGGGACAGGGGCTGGAAACACCATATATTTT. The encoded protein is CASSLAGTGAGNTIYF. Using reference TRBV5-4 and TRBJ1-3 for the parts outside the CDR3, the full variable domain is ETGVTQSPTHLIKTRGQQVTLRCSSQSGHNTVSWYQQALGQGPQFIFQYYREEENGRGNFPPRFSGLQFPNYSSELNVNALELDDSALYLCASSLAGTGAGNTIYFGEGSWLTVV.

This clone was found a few times. The rearrangement uses TRBV25-1 and TRBJ1-1, with 7 bases lining up with TRBD1. This CDR3 is built from 13 residues. The germline V gene has CDR1 MGHDK and CDR2 SYGVNS. The ends lost 5 bases at V and 5 bases at J; junction bases unmatched: 5. In nucleotides, the CDR3 is TGTGCCAGCAGTAACAGGGGAGGTACTGAAGCTTTCTTT. As protein: CASSNRGGTEAFF.

The chain carries TRBV10-3 and TRBJ1-1; D remains unclear. Germline V gene lookup returns CDR1 ENHRY and CDR2 SYGVKD. V lost 0 bases, J lost 10 bases, and 15 bases lay in between. This CDR3 has 14 amino acids. In DNA, the CDR3 is TGTGCCATCAGTGAGTCGCGGCAGACGATGGGAGCTTTCTTT. It specifies CAISESRQTMGAFF.

This clone was detected ten times or more. The rearrangement links TRBV18 to TRBJ2-1, with D maybe TRBD1 (5 bases). Between the trimmed V and J ends, which lost 3 bases and 2 bases, there was a span of 8 bases. Per germline, CDR1 KGHSH and CDR2 LQKENI. This CDR3 contains 14 residues. In DNA, the CDR3 is TGTGCCAGCTCACCCCTAGGGGCCTACAATGAGCAGTTCTTC. Protein sequence: CASSPLGAYNEQFF.

The V call is TRBV29-1, the J call TRBJ1-2, with TRBD1 matching over 7 bases. Per germline, CDR1 SQVTM and CDR2 ANQGSEA. The CDR3 has 13 residues. The junction had 5 bases not matched to a gene; V was cut back by 3 bases and J by 4 bases. DNA for the CDR3: TGCAGCGTTGACAGAGGACAGGCCTATGGCTACACCTTC. Its protein is CSVDRGQAYGYTF.

The J gene is TRBJ2-5, the V gene TRBV27; 7 bases are shared with TRBD1. This CDR3 region has 15 residues. Germline V gene sequence: CDR1 MNHEY, CDR2 SMNVEV (reference sequence). V lost 5 bases, J lost 6 bases, and 12 bases stayed unmatched. The CDR3 loop reads CASSENSDRVKTQYF. The CDR3 DNA is TGTGCCAGCAGTGAGAATAGCGACAGGGTCAAGACCCAGTACTTC.

Ten or more counts support this clone. The chain links TRBV7-2 to TRBJ2-5; TRBD1 matches at 8 bases. The CDR3 is made up of 14 amino acids. CDR1 is SGHTA and CDR2 is FQGNSA in the germline V gene. The V segment lost 5 bases and the J segment 7 bases; nucleotides outside the gene matches: 9. In nucleotides, the CDR3 is TGTGCCAGCAGCCTTAGACAGGGGCCTGGGACCCAGTACTTC. Its translation: CASSLRQGPGTQYF.

For the CDR3, the DNA is TGCAGCGTTGCAGGGCAGGAGAACACTGAAGCTTTCTTT. Translating gives CSVAGQENTEAFF. The chain couples TRBV29-1 to TRBJ1-1, with TRBD1 as a possible D gene (5 bases). Deletions cut 4 bases from V and 1 base from J, with 10 bases between. Per germline, CDR1 SQVTM and CDR2 ANQGSEA. The CDR3 sequence is 13 residues long.

The chain carries TRBV11-2 and TRBJ2-3, with D hard to call. The ends were cut back, 4 bases at V and 6 bases at J, with 8 bases in the middle. CDR3 size: 12 residues. CDR1 is SGHAT and CDR2 is FQNNGV in the germline V gene. CDR3 residues: CASSSSSDTQYF. The CDR3 DNA reads as TGTGCCAGCAGCTCGTCCTCCGATACGCAGTATTTT.

This clone was counted only a few times. The rearrangement uses TRBV4-2 and TRBJ2-7; D is possibly TRBD2 (6 bases). Germline values: CDR1 LGHNA, CDR2 YNFKEQ. The V end was cut by 1 base, the J end by 0 bases, with 10 bases between. The CDR3 runs 15 residues. Here the CDR3 DNA reads TGTGCCAGCAGCCAAGTACGGGGGTTCTCCTACGAGCAGTACTTC. Residues: CASSQVRGFSYEQYF.

This clone was counted a few times. The chain uses TRBV19 and TRBJ2-7, with no clear D. The CDR3 contains 11 residues. Trimming removed 4 bases at V and 3 bases at J, with 4 bases between. Germline loops: CDR1 LNHDA, CDR2 SQIVND (reference sequence). CDR3 bases: TGTGCCAGTAGTAATCGCTACGAGCAGTACTTC. Translation gives CASSNRYEQYF.

This clone was recorded a few times. The rearrangement uses TRBV9 and TRBJ2-3; D call uncertain. Germline-derived CDR1 and CDR2 are SGDLS and YYNGEE. The V end was cut by 0 bases, the J end by 1 base, with 9 bases between. This CDR3 comprises 15 residues. The CDR3: CASSVASHRTDTQYF. CDR3 coding DNA: TGTGCCAGCAGCGTAGCTAGTCACCGCACAGATACGCAGTATTTT. Variable domain in full (rest from reference TRBV9 and TRBJ2-3): DSGVTQTPKHLITATGQRVTLRCSPRSGDLSVYWYQQSLDQGLQFLIQYYNGEERAKGNILERFSAQQFPDLHSELNLSSLELGDSALYFCASSVASHRTDTQYFGPGTRLTVL.

The gene calls are TRBV7-9 and TRBJ1-5; no reliable D call. CDR1 is SEHNR and CDR2 is FQNEAQ in the germline V gene (reference sequence). V shed 5 bases and J shed 6 bases, with 11 bases lying between them. This CDR3 is built from 13 residues. Written as DNA, the CDR3 is TGTGCCAGCAGCCGGGGAGGCGGTCAGCCCCAGCATTTT. Encoded protein: CASSRGGGQPQHF.

The V call is TRBV7-6, the J call TRBJ2-1; TRBD1 matches at 8 bases. V lost 3 bases, J lost 2 bases, and 3 bases stayed unmatched. In germline, CDR1 is SGHVS, CDR2 FNYEAQ. This CDR3 is built from 15 residues. The CDR3 DNA reads as TGTGCCAGCAGCTTTGGACAGGGTCCCTACAATGAGCAGTTCTTC. It codes for CASSFGQGPYNEQFF.

Only a few counts were recorded for this clone. This rearrangement joins TRBV5-6 to TRBJ1-2; 9 nucleotides match TRBD1. With V trimmed by 4 bases and J by 4 bases, 5 bases remained unmatched. From germline, CDR1 is SGHDT and CDR2 YYEEEE. The CDR3 sequence is 14 residues long. The CDR3 region has the DNA TGTGCCAGCAGCACATACAGGGGGCCCTATGGCTACACCTTC. Translated, it gives CASSTYRGPYGYTF.

This clone occurred a few times. This sequence joins TRBV6-1 and TRBJ2-5, with 7 bases matching TRBD1. CDR1 and CDR2 (germline): MNHNS, SASEGT. The length of the CDR3 is 14 residues. Trimming took 7 bases from V and 5 from J; bases not matched to a gene: 10. The CDR3 sequence: CASTPGTVSETQYF. For the CDR3, the DNA is TGTGCCAGCACCCCCGGGACAGTGTCGGAGACCCAGTACTTC.

This clone turned up a few times. The J gene is TRBJ1-1, the V gene TRBV5-1; 9 bases align to TRBD1. After removal of 7 bases from V and 0 bases from J, the junction contained 7 bases not matched to a gene. The CDR3 loop spans 15 amino acids. Germline values: CDR1 SGHRS, CDR2 YFSETQ. CDR3 in amino acids: CASSRDRALNTEAFF. As DNA, the CDR3 is TGCGCCAGCTCCCGGGACAGGGCTCTGAACACTGAAGCTTTCTTT.

This clone was counted between two and nine times. The chain combines TRBV5-1 with TRBJ2-3, with TRBD2 matching 14 bases. The CDR3 has 13 residues. The V segment lost 5 bases and the J segment 10 bases; nucleotides outside the gene matches: 3. Germline values: CDR1 SGHRS, CDR2 YFSETQ. The CDR3 nucleotides are TGCGCCAGCAGGACTAGCGGGGGGGCTCCGCAGTATTTT. Amino acid sequence: CASRTSGGAPQYF.

This rearrangement joins TRBV18 to TRBJ2-7; 7 nucleotides agree with TRBD1. The CDR3 covers 14 residues. The V gene end was trimmed by 5 bases and the J gene end by 0 bases; junction bases not matched to a gene: 4. The germline V gene has CDR1 KGHSH and CDR2 LQKENI. The CDR3 sequence: CASSGTDSSYEQYF. CDR3 in DNA: TGTGCCAGCTCAGGGACAGACAGCTCCTACGAGCAGTACTTC.

A word on this clone: One junction end does not reproduce the germline sequence, and a read error may be involved. J is TRBJ1-1 and V is TRBV15; D not certain. The CDR3 length is 15 residues. The germline V gene encodes CDR1 LNHNV and CDR2 YYDKDF (reference sequence). The DNA for the CDR3 is TGTGCCACCAGCAGAGCGGCGGGGTCGAACGCTGAAGCTTTCTTT. Encoded protein: CATSRAAGSNAEAFF. The complete variable domain, with remaining parts taken from reference TRBV15 and TRBJ1-1, reads DAMVIQNPRYQVTQFGKPVTLSCSQTLNHNVMYWYQQKSSQAPKLLFHYYDKDFNNEADTPDNFQSRRPNTSFCFLDIRSPGLGDTAMYLCATSRAAGSNAEAFFGQGTRLTVV.